These 28 T cell receptor beta chains came from one sample sequenced in a study of T cell responses to AZD1222 COVID-19 vaccine. Sequenced by immunoSEQ multiplex PCR; TCRdb stores in-frame clones only, minus some. The repertoire includes 120,000 or so clones, 87% of them detected once, and roughly a tenth sits in the top ten. The starting material was peripheral blood, obtained on day 0 of AZD1222 vaccination. The receptor set was obtained from an adult in good health.

This clone has more than one count but fewer than ten. The chain joins TRBV6-4 to TRBJ1-5; 7 nucleotides align to TRBD1. The CDR3 loop spans 13 amino acids. V lost 5 bases and J lost 2; bases outside the gene matches: 0. In germline, CDR1 is MRHNA, CDR2 SNTAGT. CDR3 loop: CASSTGGNQPQHF. As DNA, the CDR3 is TGTGCCAGCAGTACAGGGGGCAATCAGCCCCAGCATTTT.

The chain uses TRBV28 and TRBJ1-5; 8 positions agree with TRBD1. Germline-derived CDR1 and CDR2 are MDHEN and SYDVKM. This CDR3 region has 15 residues. V lost 2 bases and J lost 7; bases outside the gene matches: 7. CDR3 sequence reads: CASSLAGGMIQPQHF. CDR3 DNA sequence: TGTGCCAGCAGTTTAGCAGGGGGCATGATCCAGCCCCAGCATTTT.

The chain couples TRBV5-4 to TRBJ2-7; 12 nucleotides line up with TRBD2. Germline V gene data show CDR1 as SGHNT and CDR2 as YYREEE (reference sequence). The CDR3 has 14 amino acids. V lost 7 bases to trimming and J lost 2 bases; unmatched junction nucleotides: 4. Here the CDR3 reads CASGPSGGAYEQYF. CDR3 DNA sequence: TGTGCCAGCGGTCCTAGCGGGGGGGCCTACGAGCAGTACTTC.

The chain employs TRBV11-3 and TRBJ2-3; no firm D call. Germline-derived CDR1 and CDR2 are SGHNT and YENEEA. This CDR3 spans 16 amino acids. Trimming removed 0 bases at V and 0 bases at J, with 10 bases between. As DNA, the CDR3 is TGTGCCAGCAGCTTAGAAACATACCTTAGCACAGATACGCAGTATTTT. Its protein is CASSLETYLSTDTQYF.

This rearrangement joins TRBV2 to TRBJ1-2, with a tentative D call TRBD1 (5 bases). Germline values: CDR1 SNHLY, CDR2 FYNNEI. This CDR3 spans 15 amino acids. The germline V and J ends were trimmed by 0 bases and 4 bases, with 12 bases remaining between them. CDR3 nucleotides: TGTGCCAGCAGTGAAGCGCTTCGGGGGGGCTATGGCTACACCTTC. Translation: CASSEALRGGYGYTF. Variable domain in full (rest from reference TRBV2 and TRBJ1-2): EPEVTQTPSHQVTQMGQEVILRCVPISNHLYFYWYRQILGQKVEFLVSFYNNEISEKSEIFDDQFSVERPDGSNFTLKIRSTKLEDSAMYFCASSEALRGGYGYTFGSGTRLTVV.

DNA for the CDR3: TGTGCCAGCAGCGTAGGAGGGAACCAAGAGACCCAGTACTTC. The encoded protein is CASSVGGNQETQYF. The chain joins TRBV9 to TRBJ2-5; TRBD2 might be the D (5 bases). CDR1 and CDR2 from the germline V gene are SGDLS and YYNGEE. This CDR3 contains 14 residues. V was pared by 0 bases and J by 0 bases, with 6 bases between.

The chain couples TRBV25-1 to TRBJ2-5, with D perhaps assigned TRBD1 or TRBD2 (5 bases each). CDR1 is MGHDK and CDR2 is SYGVNS in the germline V gene. V was pared by 3 bases and J by 5 bases, with 13 bases between. The CDR3 is 14 amino acids. Written as DNA, the CDR3 is TGTGCCAGCAGTGAGGCAGGGAGCAAGGAGACCCAGTACTTC. This codes for CASSEAGSKETQYF. The full variable domain, in which reference TRBV25-1 and TRBJ2-5 provide the parts outside the CDR3, is EADIYQTPRYLVIGTGKKITLECSQTMGHDKMYWYQQDPGMELHLIHYSYGVNSTEKGDLSSESTVSRIRTEHFPLTLESARPSHTSQYLCASSEAGSKETQYFGPGTRLLVL.

J is TRBJ1-5 and V is TRBV5-5; TRBD1 matches at 9 bases. Trimming removed 4 bases from V and 3 bases from J; junction bases left unmatched: 14. Germline V gives CDR1 SGHKS, CDR2 YYEKEE (reference sequence). The CDR3 runs 18 residues. The CDR3 here is CASSHYLSGTGFNQPQHF. The DNA of the CDR3 is TGTGCCAGCAGCCATTATCTCTCAGGGACAGGGTTCAATCAGCCCCAGCATTTT.

This clone came up a few times. This chain links TRBV29-1 with TRBJ1-1; TRBD1 matches at 8 bases. Germline lookup yields CDR1 SQVTM and CDR2 ANQGSEA. The CDR3 extends over 12 amino acids. Trimming removed 4 bases from V and 5 bases from J; junction bases left unmatched: 3. The CDR3 loop reads CSVVRGRTEAFF. The CDR3 DNA is TGCAGCGTTGTCAGGGGGCGAACTGAAGCTTTCTTT.

Only one count was recorded for this clone. The rearrangement uses TRBV12-3 or TRBV12-4 and TRBJ1-2; no firm D call. V was pared by 3 bases and J by 6 bases, with 8 bases between. The CDR3 is 12 residues long. The CDR3 loop reads CASSLGSHGYTF. As DNA, the CDR3 is TGTGCCAGCAGTTTGGGGAGCCATGGCTACACCTTC.

The chain joins TRBV4-1 to TRBJ1-1; weak D call: TRBD1 (5 bases). CDR3 size: 17 residues. Trimming pared 3 bases from V and 7 bases from J, leaving 24 bases between. CDR1 MGHRA and CDR2 YSYEKL come from the germline V gene. As DNA, the CDR3 is TGCGCCAGCAGCCAGCCTACCTCGGGGACGGCTGTTTTTGAAGCTTTCTTT. Translated, it gives CASSQPTSGTAVFEAFF.

The rearrangement uses TRBV18 and TRBJ1-1, with 7 bases aligning to TRBD1. CDR3 length equals 15 residues. CDR1 is KGHSH and CDR2 is LQKENI in the germline V gene. Trimming at V came to 3 bases and at J to 0 bases, leaving 4 bases not matched to a gene. The CDR3 spells CASSPDRTMNTEAFF. The CDR3, as DNA: TGTGCCAGCTCACCGGACAGGACGATGAACACTGAAGCTTTCTTT.

The chain couples TRBV5-1 to TRBJ2-2; 7 positions match TRBD1. The V and J ends lost 4 bases and 4 bases, in that order; junction bases with no gene match: 4. The CDR3 loop spans 14 amino acids. The germline CDR1 and CDR2 sequences are SGHRS and YFSETQ. The CDR3 nucleotides are TGCGCCAGCAGCCCAGGGGGTGGCACCGGGGAGCTGTTTTTT. This sequence encodes CASSPGGGTGELFF.

The gene calls are TRBV30 and TRBJ2-7; D is unclear. Trimming left V 0 bases short and J 4 bases short, with 7 bases between. CDR3 size: 12 residues. Germline CDR1 and CDR2: GTSNPN and SVGIG (reference sequence). For the CDR3, the DNA is TGTGCCTGGAGTGTAGGAGCTTACGAGCAGTACTTC. Translated: CAWSVGAYEQYF.

Written as DNA, the CDR3 is TGTGCCAGCAGCGTAGGAGGGACAGGGAGCTCACCCCTCCACTTT. Translating gives CASSVGGTGSSPLHF. The chain uses TRBV9 and TRBJ1-6; TRBD1 matches at 9 bases. The CDR3 length is 15 residues. J gave up 10 bases and V 0 bases, and 5 bases lay outside the gene matches. Per germline, CDR1 SGDLS and CDR2 YYNGEE.

Here the CDR3 reads CASSFRFQETQYF. CDR3 in DNA: TGTGCCAGCAGCTTTCGGTTCCAAGAGACCCAGTACTTC. This chain links TRBV7-3 with TRBJ2-5; D remains ambiguous. The V end lost 3 bases, the J end lost 1 base, and 6 bases lay between the germline ends. The germline CDR1 and CDR2 sequences are SGHTA and FQGTGA. This CDR3 has 13 amino acids.

V and J are TRBV4-1 and TRBJ2-5; tentatively, D is TRBD1 (5 bases). CDR1 is MGHRA, CDR2 YSYEKL, per germline. Trimming removed 0 bases at V and 4 bases at J, with 9 bases between. The CDR3 has 14 amino acids. CDR3 sequence (DNA): TGCGCCAGCAGCCAAGATCTAGGGGCAGAGACCCAGTACTTC. This translates into CASSQDLGAETQYF.

This chain joins TRBV19 and TRBJ1-3, with 10 positions matching TRBD1. Germline V gives CDR1 LNHDA, CDR2 SQIVND (reference sequence). Germline trimming cut 5 bases from V and 4 bases from J; bases unmatched to any gene: 5. The CDR3 loop spans 15 amino acids. This CDR3 reads CASSDRGHGGNTIYF. In DNA form, the CDR3 reads TGTGCCAGTAGTGACAGGGGGCATGGAGGAAACACCATATATTTT.

This chain links TRBV27 with TRBJ2-1; TRBD2 matches 8 bases. V lost 7 bases and J lost 5; bases outside the gene matches: 16. The length of the CDR3 is 17 residues. The germline V gene encodes CDR1 MNHEY and CDR2 SMNVEV (reference sequence). DNA of the CDR3: TGTGCCAGCACACCCGGGACTAGGGCCCCATCAAACAATGAGCAGTTCTTC. Translating it yields CASTPGTRAPSNNEQFF.

The V and J genes are TRBV7-2 and TRBJ2-1; 8 bases line up with TRBD1. The CDR3 consists of 16 residues. Trimming took 0 bases from V and 8 from J; bases not matched to a gene: 9. Germline V gene lookup returns CDR1 SGHTA and CDR2 FQGNSA. CDR3 DNA sequence: TGTGCCAGCAGCTTAGCGCGGACAGGGAGACGGTATGAGCAGTTCTTC. It yields the protein CASSLARTGRRYEQFF.

The rearrangement links TRBV19 to TRBJ1-6; D unresolved. Germline loops: CDR1 LNHDA, CDR2 SQIVND (reference sequence). Trimming shortened V by 3 bases and J by 9 bases, and 12 bases separated the two germline ends. The CDR3 has 14 amino acids. The CDR3 is CASSIEGPRSPLHF. In DNA, the CDR3 is TGTGCCAGTAGTATCGAGGGCCCTCGTTCACCCCTCCACTTT. Together with reference TRBV19 and TRBJ1-6, the CDR3 gives the full variable domain: DGGITQSPKYLFRKEGQNVTLSCEQNLNHDAMYWYRQDPGQGLRLIYYSQIVNDFQKGDIAEGYSVSREKKESFPLTVTSAQKNPTAFYLCASSIEGPRSPLHFGNGTRLTVT.

V usage is TRBV5-1 and J usage is TRBJ2-5; no clear D gene. Germline V lookup: CDR1 SGHRS, CDR2 YFSETQ. Trimming removed 1 base from V and 5 bases from J, with 9 bases in between. The CDR3 consists of 13 residues. CDR3: CASSLKEEETQYF. The DNA of the CDR3 is TGCGCCAGCAGCTTGAAAGAGGAGGAGACCCAGTACTTC.

V usage is TRBV10-3 and J usage is TRBJ2-3, with D hard to call. This CDR3 contains 15 residues. CDR1 and CDR2 (germline): ENHRY, SYGVKD. The V and J ends lost 1 base and 0 bases respectively, with 8 bases between them. CDR3 sequence: CAISEFGFSTDTQYF. DNA for the CDR3: TGTGCCATCAGTGAGTTCGGGTTTAGCACAGATACGCAGTATTTT.

The chain employs TRBV7-3 and TRBJ2-1; TRBD1 matches at 9 bases. J lost 13 bases, V lost 4 bases, and 11 bases had no gene match. The CDR3 has 14 amino acids. Germline CDR1 SGHTA, CDR2 FQGTGA. The CDR3 loop reads CASSSGGTGSYQFF. CDR3 coding DNA: TGTGCCAGCAGCTCCGGTGGGACAGGGTCGTACCAGTTCTTC.

J is TRBJ1-5 and V is TRBV5-5, with 9 bases matching TRBD1. Trimming at V came to 4 bases and at J to 7 bases, leaving 6 bases not matched to a gene. This CDR3 spans 14 amino acids. The germline gives CDR1 SGHKS, CDR2 YYEKEE (reference sequence). CDR3 nucleotides: TGTGCCAGCAGCCTCGGGACAGGGATCCAGCCCCAGCATTTT. It encodes CASSLGTGIQPQHF.

This chain links TRBV27 with TRBJ1-5; no firm D call. The CDR3 is 13 residues long. Germline CDR1 MNHEY, CDR2 SMNVEV (reference sequence). Deletions cut 1 base from V and 2 bases from J, with 3 bases between. The CDR3 region is CASSLWGNQPQHF. CDR3 DNA sequence: TGTGCCAGCAGTTTATGGGGCAATCAGCCCCAGCATTTT.

This chain connects TRBV5-1 to TRBJ2-1, with a weak D call TRBD1 (5 bases). CDR3 length: 14 amino acids. CDR1 and CDR2 (germline): SGHRS, YFSETQ. V shed 7 bases and J shed 8 bases, with 19 bases lying between them. Here the CDR3 reads CASAPRVSFDEQFF. CDR3 DNA: TGCGCCAGCGCACCCAGGGTTAGCTTCGATGAGCAGTTCTTC. The full variable domain, with the rest looked up from reference TRBV5-1 and TRBJ2-1, is KAGVTQTPRYLIKTRGQQVTLSCSPISGHRSVSWYQQTPGQGLQFLFEYFSETQRNKGNFPGRFSGRQFSNSRSEMNVSTLELGDSALYLCASAPRVSFDEQFFGPGTRLTVL.

The J gene is TRBJ2-3, the V gene TRBV4-1, with TRBD1 identical over 7 bases. Germline-derived CDR1 and CDR2 are MGHRA and YSYEKL. The CDR3 contains 19 residues. With 1 base clipped from V and 1 base from J, the junction kept 14 bases outside the gene matches. The CDR3 region has the DNA TGCGCCAGCAGCCAAGGGGGGAACTCCGGGACAGTTCGCACAGATACGCAGTATTTT. Protein sequence: CASSQGGNSGTVRTDTQYF.